This TCR beta chain was sequenced in a study of OX40 agonist ivuxolimab in advanced cancers. The table came from immunoSEQ multiplex PCR; TCRdb's copy has only in-frame clones and leaves some out. In the table there are under 8,500 clones, roughly 77% of which are singletons. V lost 5 bases, J lost 4 bases, and 9 bases stayed unmatched. The CDR3 runs to 15 residues. The V gene's germline CDR1 is MGHRA and CDR2 YSYEKL. This sequence was found in an adult with an advanced solid tumor such as melanoma, head and neck, liver or kidney cancer. The chain recombines TRBV4-1 with TRBJ1-2; TRBD1 aligns across 8 bases. Sequencing was performed on CD4+ or CD8+ T cells sorted from blood, taken in a trial of the OX40 agonist ivuxolimab. The CDR3 region is CASSEAGGAFYGYTF. CDR3 DNA sequence: TGCGCCAGCAGCGAAGCAGGGGGCGCTTTCTATGGCTACACCTTC.